This TCR beta chain was identified in a study of shared clonotypes between healthy human individuals. Methods used by the authors: Because ImmunoSEQ provided only junction sequences with no quality scores, the filtering differed. The method was immunoSEQ multiplex PCR; TCRdb's version includes in-frame clones alone and lacks a portion of them. V and J calls and clone size are those listed in that table; D and trimming were worked out from the DNA. The repertoire includes around 2.3 million clones, approximately 94% of them detected once, and around 0.13% sits in the top ten. Deletions cut 8 bases from V and 1 base from J, with 14 bases between. The CDR3 length is 14 residues. Germline assignment: CDR1 MNHNS and CDR2 SASEGT. This clone has just one count. Its antigen is unknown. Study-level points and caveats: Clonotype sharing across donors was expected to vary with sequencing depth.

The rearrangement links TRBV6-1 to TRBJ1-1, with D maybe TRBD1 (6 bases). This TCR was sampled from a man in his late teens or twenties in good health. What was sequenced was naive CD4+ T cells sorted from blood. As to subset: CD45RA+ positively selected. The CDR3 is CASARTVSNTEAFF. For the CDR3, the DNA is TGTGCCAGCGCCCGGACAGTTTCGAACACTGAAGCTTTCTTT.